This T cell receptor beta chain is drawn from a study of monozygotic twins with inflammatory bowel disease. TCRdb reprocessed the 5' RACE reads and keeps a single row for each CDR3 protein, giving no DNA. Its clone listing holds 200,000 to 250,000 distinct CDR3 sequences. The CDR3 has 15 residues. In germline, CDR1 is SGHVS, CDR2 FNYEAQ. The J gene is TRBJ1-5, the V gene TRBV7-6; TCRdb names TRBD1, which stays unverified in the absence of DNA. The sequenced sample consisted of blood. This TCR was sampled from a human donor with ulcerative colitis or Crohn's disease, or a healthy co-twin of an affected twin (not recorded which). The CDR3 sequence is CASSPRTGGGQPQHF.